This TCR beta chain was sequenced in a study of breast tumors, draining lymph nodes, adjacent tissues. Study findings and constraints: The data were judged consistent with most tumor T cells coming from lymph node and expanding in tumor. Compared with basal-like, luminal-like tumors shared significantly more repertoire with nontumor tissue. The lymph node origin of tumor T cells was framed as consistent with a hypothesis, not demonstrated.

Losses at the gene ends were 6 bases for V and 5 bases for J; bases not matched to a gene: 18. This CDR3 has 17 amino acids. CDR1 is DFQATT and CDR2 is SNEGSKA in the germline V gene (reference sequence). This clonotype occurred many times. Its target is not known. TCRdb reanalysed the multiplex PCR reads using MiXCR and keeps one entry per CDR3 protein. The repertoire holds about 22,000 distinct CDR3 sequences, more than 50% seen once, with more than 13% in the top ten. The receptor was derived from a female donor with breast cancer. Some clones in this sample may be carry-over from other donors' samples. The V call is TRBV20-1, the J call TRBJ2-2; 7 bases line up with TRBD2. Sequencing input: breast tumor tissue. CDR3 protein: CSAIDPSGGVKTGELFF. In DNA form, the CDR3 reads TGCAGTGCCATAGATCCGTCGGGGGGAGTGAAAACCGGGGAGCTGTTTTTT.